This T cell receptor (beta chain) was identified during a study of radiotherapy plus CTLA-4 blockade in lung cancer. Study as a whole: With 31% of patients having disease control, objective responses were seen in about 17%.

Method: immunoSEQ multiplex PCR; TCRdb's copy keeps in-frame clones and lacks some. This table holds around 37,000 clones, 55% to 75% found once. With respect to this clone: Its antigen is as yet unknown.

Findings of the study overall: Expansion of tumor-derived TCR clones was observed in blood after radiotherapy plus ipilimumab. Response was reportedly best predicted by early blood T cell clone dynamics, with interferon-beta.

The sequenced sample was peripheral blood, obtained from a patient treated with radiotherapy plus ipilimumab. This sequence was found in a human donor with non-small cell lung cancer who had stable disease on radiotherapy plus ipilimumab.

DNA of the CDR3: TGTGCCAGCAGTGTCCTAGCGTCAGATACGCAGTATTTT. This sequence encodes CASSVLASDTQYF. The chain employs TRBV2 and TRBJ2-3, with D maybe TRBD2 (6 bases). Germline V gene sequence: CDR1 SNHLY, CDR2 FYNNEI. Trimming took off 4 bases at V and 4 bases at J, with 9 bases between the two ends. CDR3 length: 13 residues.